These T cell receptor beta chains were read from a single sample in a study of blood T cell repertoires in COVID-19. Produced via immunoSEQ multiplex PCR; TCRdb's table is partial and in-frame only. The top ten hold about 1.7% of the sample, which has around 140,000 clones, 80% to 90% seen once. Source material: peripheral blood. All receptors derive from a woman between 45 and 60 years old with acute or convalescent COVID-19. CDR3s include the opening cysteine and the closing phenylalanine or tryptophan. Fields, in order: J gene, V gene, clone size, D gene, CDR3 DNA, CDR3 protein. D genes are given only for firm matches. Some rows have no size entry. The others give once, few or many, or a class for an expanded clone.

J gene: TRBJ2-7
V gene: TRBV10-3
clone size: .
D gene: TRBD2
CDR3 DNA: TGTGCCATCAGTGAGGGGCTAGCGGGTTACGAGCAGTACTTC
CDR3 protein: CAISEGLAGYEQYF

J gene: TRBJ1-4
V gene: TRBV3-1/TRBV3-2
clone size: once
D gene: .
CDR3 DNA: TGTGCCAGCAGCCAAAAGGCGAGGGACAAAGATGAAAAACTGTTTTTT
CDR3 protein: CASSQKARDKDEKLFF

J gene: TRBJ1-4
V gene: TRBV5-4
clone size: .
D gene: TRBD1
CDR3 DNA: TGTGCCAGCAGCGCCTCAGGGGGCGTCGAAGAAAAACTGTTTTTT
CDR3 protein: CASSASGGVEEKLFF

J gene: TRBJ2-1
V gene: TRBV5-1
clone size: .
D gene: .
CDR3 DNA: TGCGCCAGCAGCTGGCAGAATCTCTACAATGAGCAGTTCTTC
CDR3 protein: CASSWQNLYNEQFF

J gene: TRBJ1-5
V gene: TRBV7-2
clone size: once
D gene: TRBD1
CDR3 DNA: TGTGCCAGCAGCTTAGTAAGCAGGGGGCACCAGCCCCAGCATTTT
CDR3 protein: CASSLVSRGHQPQHF

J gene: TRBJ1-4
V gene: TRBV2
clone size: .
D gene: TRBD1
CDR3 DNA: TGTGCCAGCAGTGGACAGGGGTTGTCTGCTGAAAAACTGTTTTTT
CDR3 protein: CASSGQGLSAEKLFF

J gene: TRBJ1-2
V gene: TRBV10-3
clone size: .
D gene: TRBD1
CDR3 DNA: TGTGCCATCAACGCAGGGGGCTCGCTCTATGGCTACACCTTC
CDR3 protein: CAINAGGSLYGYTF

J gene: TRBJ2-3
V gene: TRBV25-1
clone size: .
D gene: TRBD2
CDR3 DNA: TGTGCCAGCAGTGAAGAGGTGTCTAGCGGGAGAGATACGCAGTATTTT
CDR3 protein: CASSEEVSSGRDTQYF

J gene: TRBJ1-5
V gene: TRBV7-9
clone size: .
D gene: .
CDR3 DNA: TGTGCCAGCAGCTTATCGACAGGAGGAAGCAATCAGCCCCAGCATTTT
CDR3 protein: CASSLSTGGSNQPQHF

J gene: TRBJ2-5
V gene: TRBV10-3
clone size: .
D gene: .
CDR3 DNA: TGTGCCATCAGTGAGGCAGGGCCAAGGGAGACCCAGTACTTC
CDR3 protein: CAISEAGPRETQYF

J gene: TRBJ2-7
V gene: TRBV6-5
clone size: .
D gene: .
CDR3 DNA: TGTGCCAGCAGTTACTACCAGGGTTACGAGCAGTACTTC
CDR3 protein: CASSYYQGYEQYF

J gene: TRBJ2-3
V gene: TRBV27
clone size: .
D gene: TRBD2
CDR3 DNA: TGTGCCAGCAGTCCCGAACTAGCGGGAGCGGCAGATACGCAGTATTTT
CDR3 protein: CASSPELAGAADTQYF

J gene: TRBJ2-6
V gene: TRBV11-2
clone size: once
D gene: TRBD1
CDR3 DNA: TGTGCCAGCAGCTTAGGGACAGGGATTGGGGCCAACGTCCTGACTTTC
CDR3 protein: CASSLGTGIGANVLTF

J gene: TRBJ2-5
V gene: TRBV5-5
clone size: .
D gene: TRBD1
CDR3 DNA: TGTGCCAGCAGCTCCTACCGGGACAGGGATTCGGAGACCCAGTACTTC
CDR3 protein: CASSSYRDRDSETQYF

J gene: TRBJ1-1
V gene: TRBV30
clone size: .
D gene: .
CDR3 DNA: TGTGCCTGGAGAACTCGGTCCTGGAACACTGAAGCTTTCTTT
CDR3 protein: CAWRTRSWNTEAFF

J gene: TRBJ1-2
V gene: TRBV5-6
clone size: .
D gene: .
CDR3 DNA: TGTGCCAGCAGCTTGGCCAGGGTGAGCGACTATGGCTACACCTTC
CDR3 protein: CASSLARVSDYGYTF

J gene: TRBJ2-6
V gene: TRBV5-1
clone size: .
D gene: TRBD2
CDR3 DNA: TGCGCCAGCAGCTTGGATATAGCGGGAGTCTCGTCTGGGGCCAACGTCCTGACTTTC
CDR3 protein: CASSLDIAGVSSGANVLTF

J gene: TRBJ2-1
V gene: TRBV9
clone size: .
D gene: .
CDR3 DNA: TGTGCCAGCGGAGCGACTCCGGGCAATGAGCAGTTCTTC
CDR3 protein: CASGATPGNEQFF

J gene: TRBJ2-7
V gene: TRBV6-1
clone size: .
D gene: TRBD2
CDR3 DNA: TGTGCCAGCAGTGAACAGACTAGCGGGAGATACGAGCAGTACTTC
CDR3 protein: CASSEQTSGRYEQYF

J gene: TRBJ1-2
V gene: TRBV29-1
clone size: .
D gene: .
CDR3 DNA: TGCAGCTTCGCGGGACGGAAAAACTATGGCTACACCTTC
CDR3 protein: CSFAGRKNYGYTF

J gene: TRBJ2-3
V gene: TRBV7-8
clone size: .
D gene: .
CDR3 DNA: TGTGCCAGCAGCTTAGATCTCGGCCGGAGGACAGATACGCAGTATTTT
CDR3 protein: CASSLDLGRRTDTQYF

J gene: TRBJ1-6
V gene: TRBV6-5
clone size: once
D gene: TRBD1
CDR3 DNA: TGTGCCAGCGGCAATCAGACAGGGTTTTATTCACCCCTCCACTTT
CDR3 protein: CASGNQTGFYSPLHF

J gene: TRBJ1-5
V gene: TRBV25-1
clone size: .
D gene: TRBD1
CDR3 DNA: TGTGCCAGCAGTGAATATGGACAGGGGGAACAGCCCCAGCATTTT
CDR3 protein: CASSEYGQGEQPQHF

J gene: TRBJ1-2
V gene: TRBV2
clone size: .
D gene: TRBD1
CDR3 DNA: TGTGCCAGCAGTCAAGGGACAGGGGACGGCTACACCTTC
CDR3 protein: CASSQGTGDGYTF

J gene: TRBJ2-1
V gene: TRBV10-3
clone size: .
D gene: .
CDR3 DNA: TGTGCCATCAGTGTTGTTAGCGGCAATGAGCAGTTCTTC
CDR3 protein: CAISVVSGNEQFF

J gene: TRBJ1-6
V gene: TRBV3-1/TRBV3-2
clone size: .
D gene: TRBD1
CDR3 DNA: TGTGCCAGCAGCCTAAGAGTCGCCGGGACAGGGACCTCACCCCTCCACTTT
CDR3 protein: CASSLRVAGTGTSPLHF

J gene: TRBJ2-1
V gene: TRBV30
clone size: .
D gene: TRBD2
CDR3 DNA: TGTGCCTGGAGGAAACCGGGGGGTAACAATGAGCAGTTCTTC
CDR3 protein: CAWRKPGGNNEQFF

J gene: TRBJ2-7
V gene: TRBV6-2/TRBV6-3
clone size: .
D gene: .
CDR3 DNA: TGTGCCAGCAGCCCTCCACGGACAGTAACCTACGAGCAGTACTTC
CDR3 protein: CASSPPRTVTYEQYF

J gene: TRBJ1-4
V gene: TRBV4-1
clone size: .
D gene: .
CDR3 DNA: TGCGCCAGCAGCCTAAGCAGCGCAACTAATGAAAAACTGTTTTTT
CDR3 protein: CASSLSSATNEKLFF

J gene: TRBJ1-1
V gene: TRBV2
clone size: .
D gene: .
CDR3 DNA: TGTGCCAGCATCTTGGAGGGGCAGGTCGGCACTGAAGCTTTCTTT
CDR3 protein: CASILEGQVGTEAFF

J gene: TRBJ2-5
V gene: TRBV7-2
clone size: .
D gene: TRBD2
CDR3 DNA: TGTGCCAGCAGCTTGTCTAGCGGGGGGGCGATTGGTGAGACCCAGTACTTC
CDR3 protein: CASSLSSGGAIGETQYF

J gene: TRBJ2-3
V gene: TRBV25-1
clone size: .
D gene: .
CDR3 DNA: TGTGCCAGCAGTGAAACCTTCAGCGAACACCACACAGATACGCAGTATTTT
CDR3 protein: CASSETFSEHHTDTQYF

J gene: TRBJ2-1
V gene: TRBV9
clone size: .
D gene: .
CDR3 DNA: TGTGCCAGCAGCGTAGATCCGGAAATGGGAGGCCATGAGCAGTTCTTC
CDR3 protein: CASSVDPEMGGHEQFF

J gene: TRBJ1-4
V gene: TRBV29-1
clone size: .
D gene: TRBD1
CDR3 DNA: TGCAGCGTTGAAGATTGGGCGCAGGGGGATGGCGGATCGGAAAAACTGTTTTTT
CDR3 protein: CSVEDWAQGDGGSEKLFF

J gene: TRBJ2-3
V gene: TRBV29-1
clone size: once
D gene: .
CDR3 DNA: TGCAGCGTTGTTGGGGCCAGGAGCACAGATACGCAGTATTTT
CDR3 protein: CSVVGARSTDTQYF

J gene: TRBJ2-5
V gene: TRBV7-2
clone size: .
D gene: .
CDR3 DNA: TGTGCCAGCAGCTCTACTCTACAGACAGTTCGAGAGACCCAGTACTTC
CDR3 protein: CASSSTLQTVRETQYF

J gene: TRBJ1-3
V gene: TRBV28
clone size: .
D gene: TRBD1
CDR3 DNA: TGTGCCAGCACTCCGACAGGGAGAAACACCATATATTTT
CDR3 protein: CASTPTGRNTIYF

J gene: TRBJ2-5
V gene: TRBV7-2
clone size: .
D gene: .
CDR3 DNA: TGTGCCAGCAGCTTAATCTCTAGCGTCCGATTGCAAGAGACCCAGTACTTC
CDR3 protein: CASSLISSVRLQETQYF

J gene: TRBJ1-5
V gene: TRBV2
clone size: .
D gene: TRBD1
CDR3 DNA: TGTGCCAGCGGCCAAGACAGGGGAAAAGAGCCCCAGCATTTT
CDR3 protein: CASGQDRGKEPQHF

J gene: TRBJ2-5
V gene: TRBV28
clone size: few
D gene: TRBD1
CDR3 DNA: TGTGCCAGCAGTTCAGATTACTTAGGGGCGAGTGGGAGCCAGGGGGAAGAGACCCAGTACTTC
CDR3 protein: CASSSDYLGASGSQGEETQYF

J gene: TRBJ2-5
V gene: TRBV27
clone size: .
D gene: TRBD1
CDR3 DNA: TGTGCCAGCAGTTTATTACAGGGGAATCAAGAGACCCAGTACTTC
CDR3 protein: CASSLLQGNQETQYF

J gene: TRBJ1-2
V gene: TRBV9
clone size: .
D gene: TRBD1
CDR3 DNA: TGTGCCAGCAGCGTGGGACAGGGGGCATCGGGTGGCTACACCTTC
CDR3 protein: CASSVGQGASGGYTF

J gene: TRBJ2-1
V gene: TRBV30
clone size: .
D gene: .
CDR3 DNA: TGTGCCTGGAGTAGGCAGGGCAGTGAGCAGTTCTTC
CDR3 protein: CAWSRQGSEQFF

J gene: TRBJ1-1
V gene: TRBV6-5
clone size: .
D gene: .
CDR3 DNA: TGTGCCAGCAGCTGGAGGACTTCGAACACTGAAGCTTTCTTT
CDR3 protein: CASSWRTSNTEAFF

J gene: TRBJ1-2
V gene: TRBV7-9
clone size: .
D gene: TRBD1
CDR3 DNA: TGTGCCAGCAGCCTTACAGGGGGCGCCCCCTATGGCTACACCTTC
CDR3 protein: CASSLTGGAPYGYTF

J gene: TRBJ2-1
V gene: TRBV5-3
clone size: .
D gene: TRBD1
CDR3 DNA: TGTGCCAGAAGCTTGGAGACAGGGGACTACAATGAGCAGTTCTTC
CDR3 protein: CARSLETGDYNEQFF

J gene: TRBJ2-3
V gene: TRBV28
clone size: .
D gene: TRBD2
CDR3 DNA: TGTGCCAGCAGTTATAGCGGGGCGGATAGCACAGATACGCAGTATTTT
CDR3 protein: CASSYSGADSTDTQYF

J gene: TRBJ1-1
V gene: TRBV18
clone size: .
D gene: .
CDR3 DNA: TGTGCCAGCTCACCGCCGCACCAACTATGGACTGAAGCTTTCTTT
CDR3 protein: CASSPPHQLWTEAFF

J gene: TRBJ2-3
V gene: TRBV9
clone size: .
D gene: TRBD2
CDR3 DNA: TGTGCCAGCAGCGTAGCTAGCGGGAGCACAGATACGCAGTATTTT
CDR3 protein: CASSVASGSTDTQYF